This T cell receptor (beta chain) was identified in a study of CD8 T cells in ankylosing spondylitis. The CDR3 has 14 residues. V shed 2 bases and J shed 8 bases, with 18 bases lying between them. CDR1 and CDR2 from the germline V gene are SQVTM and ANQGSEA. This clonotype was picked up many times. TCRdb itself ran the 5' RACE reads through MiXCR, one entry per CDR3 protein. Here the sample spans approximately 300,000 distinct CDR3 sequences, 20% being singletons. The receptor comes from a male donor with ankylosing spondylitis or in good health (not recorded which). The sequencing input was blood, either unsorted or a sorted T cell fraction (not recorded which). J is TRBJ1-2 and V is TRBV29-1; D not resolved. The DNA for the CDR3 is TGCAGCGTTGAATTTAGGAGTCTGGGTAAAGGCTACACCTTC. Translation gives CSVEFRSLGKGYTF.